By sample share, the clone carrying this TCR beta chain is medium-sized. Its target is not known. The data were taken from a study of T and B cells in COVID-19 patients. Turning to the study itself: Peripheral blood came from COVID-19 patients with active infection or after recovery.

Multiplex PCR with BIOMED2 TRB-A/B primer pools amplified TRB rearrangements. Each CDR3 protein is one row after TCRdb ran MiXCR on the multiplex PCR reads. The sample yields 9,500 or so distinct CDR3 sequences, about two fifths seen once. General observations from the study: Exclusive to the recovered cohort were thousands of TCR clusters, some 32 of them with low generation probability.

The CDR3 consists of 16 residues. Germline V gene sequence: CDR1 LNHDA, CDR2 SQIVND (reference sequence). V was pared by 7 bases and J by 0 bases, with 11 bases of the junction left unmatched. From blood, about 250-550 ng of genomic DNA served as TRB template. This sequence joins TRBV19 and TRBJ1-2, with 7 bases lining up with TRBD1. The specimen was blood. The clonotype was recovered from a human donor with active COVID-19. CDR3 amino acids: CASNPETGATNYGYTF. The CDR3, as DNA: TGTGCCAGTAACCCCGAAACAGGGGCCACTAACTATGGCTACACCTTC.